These T cell receptor beta chains were read from a single sample in a study of response to subunit inactivated influenza vaccine. One entry per CDR3 protein, called by TCRdb with MiXCR from the RT-PCR reads. The sample carries roughly 620,000 distinct CDR3 sequences, 11% recorded once. The sample was also reused in another study, on T cells expressing NK-cell markers.

Sequenced here: PBMCs from blood, sampled on the day of vaccination. These receptors were collected from a man in his fifties who received an inactivated influenza vaccine. The conserved cysteine and the conserved F or W are not part of the CDR3 here.

v_call cdr3_aa
TRBV5-1 ASSLGQGRETQY
TRBV6-5 ASSYGGVVEPQH
TRBV20-1 SARLAGVPKEQY
TRBV28 ATGVVTNTGELF
TRBV12-3/TRBV12-4 ASSSSAGASYEQY
TRBV5-1 ASSPTSGVSYEQY
TRBV25-1 ASGQGADTQY
TRBV12-3/TRBV12-4 ASSLGTGTGIALQY
TRBV16 ASSQSGLVYEQY
TRBV6-5 ASISMGWDPTDTQY
TRBV4-2 ASSQGPGLAGDPTDTQY
TRBV20-1 SARVDSTEAF
TRBV4-3 ASSQDADFYNEQF
TRBV20-1 SAKRTQETQY
TRBV6-5 ASSSSRGINEKLF
TRBV6-2/TRBV6-3 ASTDLRLGEQF
TRBV12-3/TRBV12-4 ASSTGQGSEKLF
TRBV20-1 SARDGREGRETQY
TRBV3-1 ASSRSGVGEQY
TRBV12-3/TRBV12-4 ASSPGLAGVGEQF
TRBV5-1 ASSLAPGRSGANVLT
TRBV7-9 ASSFRGNYEQY
TRBV6-2/TRBV6-3 ASSFTSGRFSTDTQY
TRBV24-1 ATSDLAGTVNTGELF
TRBV5-1 ASSTGTMYNEQF
TRBV30 AWIQGPLRAF
TRBV24-1 ATSDFSTSQY